This T cell receptor beta chain was observed in a study of vaccination and CD4 T cells after COVID-19. The treatment denotes: approximately 10-day PBMC culture with coronavirus spike peptide pools or control peptides (ViraFEST assay). Having spent 10 days in culture, CD4+ T cells were then isolated by negative selection. This clonotype showed up just a few times. Its antigen is not known. Cultured CD4+ T-cell DNA underwent Oncomine TCR Beta short-read sequencing. Once CD4+ T cells had been cultured, genomic DNA was extracted from them. TCRdb reprocessed the PCR reads via MiXCR and lists one record per CDR3 protein. In the table there are some 16,000 distinct CDR3 sequences, around three fifths of which are singletons. Source material: CD4+ T cells from blood, cultured in vitro. This receptor was taken from a human donor who had recovered from COVID-19.

The CDR3 DNA reads TGTGCCAGCAGCTTAAGTCTAGGGGAGACCCAGTACTTC. This codes for CASSLSLGETQYF. V and J are TRBV7-3 and TRBJ2-5, with D uncertain. This CDR3 has 13 residues. Germline assignment: CDR1 SGHTA and CDR2 FQGTGA. V lost 1 base and J 5 bases, leaving 8 bases between the germline ends.